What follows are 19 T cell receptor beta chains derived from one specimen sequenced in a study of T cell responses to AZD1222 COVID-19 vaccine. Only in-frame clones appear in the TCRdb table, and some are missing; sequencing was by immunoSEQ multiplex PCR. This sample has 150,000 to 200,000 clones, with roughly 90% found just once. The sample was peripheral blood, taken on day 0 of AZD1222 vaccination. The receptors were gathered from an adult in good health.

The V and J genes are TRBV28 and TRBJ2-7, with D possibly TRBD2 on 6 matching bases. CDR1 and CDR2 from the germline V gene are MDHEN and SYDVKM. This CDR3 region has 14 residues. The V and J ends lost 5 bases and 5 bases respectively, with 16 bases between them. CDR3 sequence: CASSRWDLAHEQYF. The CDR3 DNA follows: TGTGCCAGCAGTCGATGGGACCTAGCGCACGAGCAGTACTTC.

The CDR3 protein is CASRPGGGYNEQFF. CDR3 sequence (DNA): TGCGCCAGCAGACCCGGGGGTGGCTACAATGAGCAGTTCTTC. The chain uses TRBV5-1 and TRBJ2-1, with D maybe TRBD2 (6 bases). Germline V gene data show CDR1 as SGHRS and CDR2 as YFSETQ. This CDR3 has 14 amino acids. Trimming took 5 bases from V and 3 from J, leaving 12 bases between them.

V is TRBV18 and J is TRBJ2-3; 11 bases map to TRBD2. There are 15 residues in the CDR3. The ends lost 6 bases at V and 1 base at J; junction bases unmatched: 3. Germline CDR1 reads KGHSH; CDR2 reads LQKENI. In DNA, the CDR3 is TGTGCCAGCTCCCCGACTAGCGGGGGCACAGATACGCAGTATTTT. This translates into CASSPTSGGTDTQYF.

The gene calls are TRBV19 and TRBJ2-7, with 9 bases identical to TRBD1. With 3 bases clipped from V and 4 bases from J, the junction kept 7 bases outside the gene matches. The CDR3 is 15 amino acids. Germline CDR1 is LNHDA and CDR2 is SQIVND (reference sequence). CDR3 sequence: CASSIRRTGVYEQYF. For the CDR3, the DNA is TGTGCCAGTAGTATTCGACGGACAGGGGTATACGAGCAGTACTTC.

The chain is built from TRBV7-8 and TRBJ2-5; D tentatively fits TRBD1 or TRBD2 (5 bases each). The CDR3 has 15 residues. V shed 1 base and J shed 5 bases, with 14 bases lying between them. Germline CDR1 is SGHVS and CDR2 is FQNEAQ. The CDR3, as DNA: TGTGCCAGCAGCTTAGAGGCAGGGTGGGGGGAGACCCAGTACTTC. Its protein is CASSLEAGWGETQYF.

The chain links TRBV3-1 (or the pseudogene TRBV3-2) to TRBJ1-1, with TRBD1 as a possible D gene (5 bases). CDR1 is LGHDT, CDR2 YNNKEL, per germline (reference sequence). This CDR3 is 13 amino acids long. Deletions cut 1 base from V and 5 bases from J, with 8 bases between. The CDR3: CASSQVGGTEAFF. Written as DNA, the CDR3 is TGTGCCAGCAGCCAAGTCGGGGGTACTGAAGCTTTCTTT.

CDR3 sequence reads: CASSININTEAFF. The CDR3 nucleotides read TGTGCCAGCAGTATCAACATTAACACTGAAGCTTTCTTT. The chain has TRBV6-6 and TRBJ1-1; the D is unclear. The V end was cut by 5 bases, the J end by 2 bases, with 9 bases between. The CDR3 is 13 residues long. Germline V gene lookup returns CDR1 MNHNY and CDR2 SVGAGI (reference sequence).

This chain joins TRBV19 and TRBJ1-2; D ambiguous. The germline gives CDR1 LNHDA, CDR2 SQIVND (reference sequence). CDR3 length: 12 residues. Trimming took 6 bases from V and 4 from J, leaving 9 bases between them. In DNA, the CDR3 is TGTGCCAGTAGAAAGGCGTCCTATGGCTACACCTTC. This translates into CASRKASYGYTF. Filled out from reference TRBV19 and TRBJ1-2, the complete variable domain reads DGGITQSPKYLFRKEGQNVTLSCEQNLNHDAMYWYRQDPGQGLRLIYYSQIVNDFQKGDIAEGYSVSREKKESFPLTVTSAQKNPTAFYLCASRKASYGYTFGSGTRLTVV.

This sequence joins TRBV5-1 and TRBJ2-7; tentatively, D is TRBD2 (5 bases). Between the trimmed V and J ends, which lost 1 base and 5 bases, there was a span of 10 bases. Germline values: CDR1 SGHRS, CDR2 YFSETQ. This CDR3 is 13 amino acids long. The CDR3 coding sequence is TGCGCCAGCAGCTTGCCAGGAGGCCACGAGCAGTACTTC. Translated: CASSLPGGHEQYF.

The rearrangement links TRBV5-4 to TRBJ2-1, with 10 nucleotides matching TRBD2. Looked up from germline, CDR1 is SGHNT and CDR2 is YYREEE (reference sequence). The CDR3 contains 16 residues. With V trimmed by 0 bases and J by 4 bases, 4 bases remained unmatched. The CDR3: CASSLARTSGYNEQFF. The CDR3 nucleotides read TGTGCCAGCAGCTTGGCAAGGACTAGCGGATACAATGAGCAGTTCTTC.

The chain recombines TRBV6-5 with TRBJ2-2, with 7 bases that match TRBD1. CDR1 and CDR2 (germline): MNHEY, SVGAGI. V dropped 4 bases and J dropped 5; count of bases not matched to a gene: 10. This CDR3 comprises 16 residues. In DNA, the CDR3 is TGTGCCAGCAGTTCTCCGGGACAGCTGAGGACCGGGGAGCTGTTTTTT. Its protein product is CASSSPGQLRTGELFF.

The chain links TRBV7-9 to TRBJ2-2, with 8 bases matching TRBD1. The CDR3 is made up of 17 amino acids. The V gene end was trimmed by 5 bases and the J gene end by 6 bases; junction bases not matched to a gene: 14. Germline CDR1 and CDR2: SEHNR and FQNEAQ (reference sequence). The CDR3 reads CASSHKRTGSQAGELFF. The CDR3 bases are TGTGCCAGCAGCCATAAGAGGACAGGGTCGCAAGCCGGGGAGCTGTTTTTT.

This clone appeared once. Here the CDR3 DNA reads TGTGCCAGCAGCCCCCAGCAGAAACGAAATGAAAAACTGTTTTTT. Its protein product is CASSPQQKRNEKLFF. The chain uses TRBV7-9 and TRBJ1-4, with D unresolved. The CDR3 sequence is 15 residues long. Germline V gives CDR1 SEHNR, CDR2 FQNEAQ (reference sequence). The V and J ends lost 5 bases and 5 bases respectively, with 15 bases between them.

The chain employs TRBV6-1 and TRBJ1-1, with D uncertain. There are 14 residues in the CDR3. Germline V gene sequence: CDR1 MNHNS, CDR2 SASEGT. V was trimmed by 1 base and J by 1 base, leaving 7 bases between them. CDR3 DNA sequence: TGTGCCAGCAGTGAAGAGGGCGGGAACACTGAAGCTTTCTTT. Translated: CASSEEGGNTEAFF.

DNA for the CDR3: TGCGCCAGCAGCCTCCACTATCCGACAGATAGCAATCAGCCCCAGCATTTT. This sequence encodes CASSLHYPTDSNQPQHF. The rearrangement uses TRBV4-3 and TRBJ1-5; tentatively, D is TRBD1 (5 bases). The CDR3 totals 17 residues. Germline V gives CDR1 LGHNA, CDR2 YSLEER. V lost 4 bases to trimming and J lost 0 bases, with 16 bases between them.

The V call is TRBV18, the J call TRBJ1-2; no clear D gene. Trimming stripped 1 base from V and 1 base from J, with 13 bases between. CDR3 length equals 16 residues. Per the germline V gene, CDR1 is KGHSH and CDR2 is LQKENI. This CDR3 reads CASSPLEGKVNYGYTF. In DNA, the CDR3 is TGTGCCAGCTCACCACTCGAAGGGAAGGTTAACTATGGCTACACCTTC.

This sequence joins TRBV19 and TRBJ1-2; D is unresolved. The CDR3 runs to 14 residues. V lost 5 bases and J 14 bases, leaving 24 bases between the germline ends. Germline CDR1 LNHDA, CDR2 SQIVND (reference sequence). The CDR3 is CASSQAGSSWLLTF. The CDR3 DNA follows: TGTGCCAGTAGTCAGGCGGGATCCTCCTGGTTGTTGACCTTC.

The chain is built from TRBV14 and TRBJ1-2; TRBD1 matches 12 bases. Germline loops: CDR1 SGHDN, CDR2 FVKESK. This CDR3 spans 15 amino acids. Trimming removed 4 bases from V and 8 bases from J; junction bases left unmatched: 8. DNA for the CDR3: TGTGCCAGCAGCCCAACGGGACAGGGGGCGGAGGGCTACACCTTC. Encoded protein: CASSPTGQGAEGYTF.

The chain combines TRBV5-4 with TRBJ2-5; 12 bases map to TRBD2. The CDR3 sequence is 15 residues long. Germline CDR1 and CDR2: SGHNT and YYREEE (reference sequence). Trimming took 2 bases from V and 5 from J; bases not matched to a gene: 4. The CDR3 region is CASSFSSGGEETQYF. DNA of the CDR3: TGTGCCAGCAGCTTTTCTAGCGGGGGGGAGGAGACCCAGTACTTC.